This T cell receptor beta chain was observed in a study of control samples from healthy donors and cancer patients. Sequencing was performed with immunoSEQ multiplex PCR; in TCRdb, only in-frame clones are kept and a portion is missing. The sample records about 110,000 clones, approximately 84% being singletons. V was shortened by 0 bases and J by 2 bases, with 6 bases between the two germline ends. CDR1 and CDR2 (germline): LNHNV, YYDKDF (reference sequence). The CDR3 contains 14 residues. This chain connects TRBV15 to TRBJ2-3; tentatively, D is TRBD1 or TRBD2 (5 bases each). The sample comprised blood. The receptor's source is a man aged 18 to 29 in good health. CDR3 loop: CATSREGDTDTQYF. CDR3 sequence (DNA): TGTGCCACCAGCAGAGAGGGGGACACAGATACGCAGTATTTT.